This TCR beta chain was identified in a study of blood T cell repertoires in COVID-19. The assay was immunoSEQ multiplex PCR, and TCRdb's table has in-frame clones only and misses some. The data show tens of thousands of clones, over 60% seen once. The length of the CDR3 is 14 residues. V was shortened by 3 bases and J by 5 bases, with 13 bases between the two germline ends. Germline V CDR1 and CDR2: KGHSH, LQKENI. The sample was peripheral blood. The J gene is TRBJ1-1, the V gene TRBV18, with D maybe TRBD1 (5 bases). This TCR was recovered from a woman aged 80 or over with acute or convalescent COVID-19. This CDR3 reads CASSPGSGGTEAFF. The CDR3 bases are TGTGCCAGCTCACCCGGGAGTGGGGGAACTGAAGCTTTCTTT.